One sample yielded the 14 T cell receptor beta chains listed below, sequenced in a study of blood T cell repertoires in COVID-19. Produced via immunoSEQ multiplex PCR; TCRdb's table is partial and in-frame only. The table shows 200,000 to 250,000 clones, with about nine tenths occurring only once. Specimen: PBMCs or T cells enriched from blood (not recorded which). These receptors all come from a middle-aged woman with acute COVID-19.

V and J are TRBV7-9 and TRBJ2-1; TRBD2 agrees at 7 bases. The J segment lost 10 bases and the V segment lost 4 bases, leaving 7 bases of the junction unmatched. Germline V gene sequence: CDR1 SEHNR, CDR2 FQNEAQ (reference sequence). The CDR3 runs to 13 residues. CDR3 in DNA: TGTGCCAGCAGCTCACTAAGCGGGGTGGAGCAGTTCTTC. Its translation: CASSSLSGVEQFF.

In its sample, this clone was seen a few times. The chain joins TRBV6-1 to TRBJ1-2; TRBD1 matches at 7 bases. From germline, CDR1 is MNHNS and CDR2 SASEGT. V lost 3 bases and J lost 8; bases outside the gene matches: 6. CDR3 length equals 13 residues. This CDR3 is CASSDGQVKGYTF. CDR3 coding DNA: TGTGCCAGCAGTGACGGACAGGTTAAAGGCTACACCTTC.

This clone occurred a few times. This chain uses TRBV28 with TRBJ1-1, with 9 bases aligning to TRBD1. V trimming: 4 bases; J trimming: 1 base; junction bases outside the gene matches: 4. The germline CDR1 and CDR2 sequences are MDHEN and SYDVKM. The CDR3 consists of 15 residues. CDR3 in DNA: TGTGCCAGCAGTTACTCGGACAGGGGGAACACTGAAGCTTTCTTT. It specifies CASSYSDRGNTEAFF.

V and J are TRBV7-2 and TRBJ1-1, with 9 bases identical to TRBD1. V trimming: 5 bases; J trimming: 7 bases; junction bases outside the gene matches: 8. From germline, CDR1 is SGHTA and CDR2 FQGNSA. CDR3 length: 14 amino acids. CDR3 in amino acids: CASSPLGQGFEAFF. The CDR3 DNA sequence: TGTGCCAGCAGCCCACTCGGACAGGGGTTTGAAGCTTTCTTT.

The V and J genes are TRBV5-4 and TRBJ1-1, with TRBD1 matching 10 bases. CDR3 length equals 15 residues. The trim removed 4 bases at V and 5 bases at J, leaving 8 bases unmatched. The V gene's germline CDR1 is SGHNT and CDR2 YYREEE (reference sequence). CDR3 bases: TGTGCCAGCAGCGCCCCGGGGACAGGGGCAACTGAAGCTTTCTTT. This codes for CASSAPGTGATEAFF.

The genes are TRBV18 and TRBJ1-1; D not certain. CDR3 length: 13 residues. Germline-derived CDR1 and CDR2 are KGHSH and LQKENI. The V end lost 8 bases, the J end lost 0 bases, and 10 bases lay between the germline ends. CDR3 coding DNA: TGTGCCAGCCAACAAGATATGAACACTGAAGCTTTCTTT. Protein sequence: CASQQDMNTEAFF.

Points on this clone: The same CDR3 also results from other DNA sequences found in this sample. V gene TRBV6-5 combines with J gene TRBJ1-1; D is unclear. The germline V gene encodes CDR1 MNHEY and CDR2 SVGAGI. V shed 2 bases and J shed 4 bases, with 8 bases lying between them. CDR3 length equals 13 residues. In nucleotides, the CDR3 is TGTGCCAGCAGTTACGGTCGGGGCACTGAAGCTTTCTTT. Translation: CASSYGRGTEAFF.

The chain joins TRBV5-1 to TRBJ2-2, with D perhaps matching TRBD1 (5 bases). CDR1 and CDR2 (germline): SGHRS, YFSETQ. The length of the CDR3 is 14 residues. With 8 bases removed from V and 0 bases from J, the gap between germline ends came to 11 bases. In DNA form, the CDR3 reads TGCGCCAGTTATCGACAGCCGAACACCGGGGAGCTGTTTTTT. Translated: CASYRQPNTGELFF.

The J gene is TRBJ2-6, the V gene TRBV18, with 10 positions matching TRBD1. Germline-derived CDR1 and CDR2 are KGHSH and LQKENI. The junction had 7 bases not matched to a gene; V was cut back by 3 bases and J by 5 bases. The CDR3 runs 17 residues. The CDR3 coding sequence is TGTGCCAGCTCACCCGGGACAGGGGCCCCTCGGGCCAACGTCCTGACTTTC. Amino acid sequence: CASSPGTGAPRANVLTF. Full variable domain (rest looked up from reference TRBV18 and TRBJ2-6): NAGVMQNPRHLVRRRGQEARLRCSPMKGHSHVYWYRQLPEEGLKFMVYLQKENIIDESGMPKERFSAEFPKEGPSILRIQQVVRGDSAAYFCASSPGTGAPRANVLTFGAGSRLTVL.

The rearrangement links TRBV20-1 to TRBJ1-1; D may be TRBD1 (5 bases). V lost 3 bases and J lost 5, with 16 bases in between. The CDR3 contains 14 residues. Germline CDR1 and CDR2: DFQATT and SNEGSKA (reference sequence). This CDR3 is CSASAGGSLTEAFF. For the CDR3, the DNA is TGCAGTGCTAGTGCGGGGGGGTCACTAACTGAAGCTTTCTTT.

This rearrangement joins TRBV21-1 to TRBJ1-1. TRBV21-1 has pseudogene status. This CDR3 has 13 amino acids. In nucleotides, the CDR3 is TGTGCCAGGCTTGCTACGCCGAACACTGAAGCTTTCTTT. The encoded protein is CARLATPNTEAFF.

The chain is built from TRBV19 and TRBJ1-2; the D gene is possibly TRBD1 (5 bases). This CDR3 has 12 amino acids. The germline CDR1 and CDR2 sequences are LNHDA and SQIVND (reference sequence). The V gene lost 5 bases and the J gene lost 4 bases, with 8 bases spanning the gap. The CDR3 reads CASSDRAYGYTF. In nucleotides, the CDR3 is TGTGCCAGTAGTGACAGAGCCTATGGCTACACCTTC.

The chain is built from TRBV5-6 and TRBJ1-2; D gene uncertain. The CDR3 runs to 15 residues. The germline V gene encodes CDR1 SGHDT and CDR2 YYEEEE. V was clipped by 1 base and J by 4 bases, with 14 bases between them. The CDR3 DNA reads TGTGCCAGCAGCTTGAACAGCAGACCCTTCTATGGCTACACCTTC. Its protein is CASSLNSRPFYGYTF.

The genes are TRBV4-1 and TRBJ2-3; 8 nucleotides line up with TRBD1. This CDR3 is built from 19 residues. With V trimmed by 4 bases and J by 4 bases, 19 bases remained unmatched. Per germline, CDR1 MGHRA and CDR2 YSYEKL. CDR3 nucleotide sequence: TGCGCCAGCAGCCTAACAAGCAACTCCGGGACAGGACGTTCAGATACGCAGTATTTT. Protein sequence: CASSLTSNSGTGRSDTQYF.